The 8 T cell receptor beta chains in this list originate from one sample, sequenced in a study of control samples from healthy donors and cancer patients. This table comes from immunoSEQ multiplex PCR, and its TCRdb copy is limited to in-frame clones, with some not included. The sample holds about 150,000 clones, approximately 94% seen once. Sequenced input: blood. The source is a man between 35 and 55 years old in good health.

The chain is built from TRBV15 and TRBJ2-3, with no clear D. The CDR3 contains 16 residues. V was trimmed by 7 bases and J by 0 bases, leaving 17 bases between them. Looked up from germline, CDR1 is LNHNV and CDR2 is YYDKDF (reference sequence). CDR3 residues: CATKTMAVLSTDTQYF. The CDR3 region has the DNA TGTGCCACCAAGACGATGGCGGTCCTTAGCACAGATACGCAGTATTTT. The variable domain in full, with the rest retrieved from reference TRBV15 and TRBJ2-3, is DAMVIQNPRYQVTQFGKPVTLSCSQTLNHNVMYWYQQKSSQAPKLLFHYYDKDFNNEADTPDNFQSRRPNTSFCFLDIRSPGLGDTAMYLCATKTMAVLSTDTQYFGPGTRLTVL.

The chain joins TRBV30 to TRBJ1-5; unclear D gene. The V gene lost 3 bases and the J gene lost 9 bases, with 12 bases spanning the gap. CDR1 is GTSNPN and CDR2 is SVGIG in the germline V gene (reference sequence). The CDR3 contains 12 residues. The CDR3 protein is CAWSQTRGPQHF. The CDR3 DNA is TGTGCCTGGAGCCAAACCCGGGGGCCCCAGCATTTT.

The chain recombines TRBV7-2 with TRBJ1-4; 10 nucleotides match TRBD1. The ends lost 5 bases at V and 7 bases at J; junction bases unmatched: 10. Germline lookup yields CDR1 SGHTA and CDR2 FQGNSA. This CDR3 has 16 amino acids. CDR3 nucleotides: TGTGCCAGCAGCCCTCCGACAGGGGGCGCGGGTGAAAAACTGTTTTTT. Translation gives CASSPPTGGAGEKLFF.

This chain joins TRBV2 and TRBJ2-2, with 7 bases that match TRBD2. CDR3 length: 14 amino acids. Trimming cost V 6 bases and J 2 bases; bases outside gene matches: 3. Germline lookup yields CDR1 SNHLY and CDR2 FYNNEI. The CDR3 coding sequence is TGTGCCAGCAGGGGACTACTCAACACCGGGGAGCTGTTTTTT. Translating it yields CASRGLLNTGELFF.

V and J are TRBV5-1 and TRBJ1-2; TRBD1 might be the D (6 bases). With 0 bases removed from V and 7 bases from J, the gap between germline ends came to 13 bases. The germline gives CDR1 SGHRS, CDR2 YFSETQ. This CDR3 has 14 residues. The CDR3 loop reads CASSLGQARFGYTF. The CDR3, as DNA: TGCGCCAGCAGCTTGGGACAGGCACGGTTTGGCTACACCTTC. Supplemented by reference TRBV5-1 and TRBJ1-2, the full variable domain reads KAGVTQTPRYLIKTRGQQVTLSCSPISGHRSVSWYQQTPGQGLQFLFEYFSETQRNKGNFPGRFSGRQFSNSRSEMNVSTLELGDSALYLCASSLGQARFGYTFGSGTRLTVV.

The chain combines TRBV6-1 with TRBJ1-1, with D unresolved. This CDR3 is built from 15 residues. Germline assignment: CDR1 MNHNS and CDR2 SASEGT. Trimming shortened V by 2 bases and J by 4 bases, and 14 bases separated the two germline ends. The CDR3 reads CASSEPGVPATEAFF. The CDR3 DNA reads TGTGCCAGCAGTGAACCGGGCGTTCCCGCCACTGAAGCTTTCTTT.

The chain carries TRBV7-2 and TRBJ1-2; D is unresolved. This CDR3 comprises 12 residues. Per the germline V gene, CDR1 is SGHTA and CDR2 is FQGNSA. The V end lost 5 bases, the J end lost 8 bases, and 12 bases lay between the germline ends. CDR3 sequence reads: CASSPDWRGYTF. CDR3 nucleotide sequence: TGTGCCAGCAGCCCAGACTGGCGGGGCTACACCTTC.

V usage is TRBV30 and J usage is TRBJ1-3; D unclear. The germline gives CDR1 GTSNPN, CDR2 SVGIG (reference sequence). CDR3 size: 15 residues. Trimming stripped 3 bases from V and 0 bases from J, with 12 bases between. The CDR3 region is CAWSPERVSGNTIYF. The CDR3, as DNA: TGTGCCTGGAGCCCCGAAAGGGTCTCTGGAAACACCATATATTTT.